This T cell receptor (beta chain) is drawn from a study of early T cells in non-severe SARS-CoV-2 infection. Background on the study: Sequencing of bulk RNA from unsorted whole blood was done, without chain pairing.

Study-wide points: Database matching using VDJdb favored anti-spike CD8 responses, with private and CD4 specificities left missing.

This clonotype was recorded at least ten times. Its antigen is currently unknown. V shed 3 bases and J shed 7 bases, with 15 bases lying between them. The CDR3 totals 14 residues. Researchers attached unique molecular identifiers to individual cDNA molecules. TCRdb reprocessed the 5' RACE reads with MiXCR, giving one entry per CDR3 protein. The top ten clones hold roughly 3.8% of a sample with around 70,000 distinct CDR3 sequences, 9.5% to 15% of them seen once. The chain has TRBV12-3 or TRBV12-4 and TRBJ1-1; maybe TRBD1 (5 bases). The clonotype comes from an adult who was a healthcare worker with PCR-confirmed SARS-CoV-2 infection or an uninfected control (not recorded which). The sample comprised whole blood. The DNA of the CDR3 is TGTGCCAGCAGTTTGGCAGGGTTTTATAGTGAAGCTTTCTTT. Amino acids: CASSLAGFYSEAFF.